One and the same sample provided the 5 T cell receptor beta chains below, sequenced in a study of human T cells and chemical hapten exposure (dated by TCRdb to about 2021). The library was made by RACE. The instrument was a NextSeq 500. TCRdb's own reprocessing of the public reads used fastp at Q25 and MiXCR and kept productive beta chains. Every distinct CDR3 protein forms one entry, paired with its most common genes and DNA. The sample table lists some 150,000 distinct CDR3 sequences, 12% of them with a count of one. The ten largest make up roughly 1.4% of the sample. The time point label for this specimen denotes: patch test 2, 6 weeks after DPC sensitization. The label giving this sample's treatment or condition can be read as: therapeutic diphenylcyclopropenone sensitization with weekly scalp DPC. Sequenced here: whole blood, sampled in connection with sensitization to the hapten diphenylcyclopropenone (DPC). Every receptor here comes from a woman between 45 and 65 years old with alopecia areata. Some clones in this sample may be carry-over from other donors' samples.

The chain uses TRBV6-1 and TRBJ2-7, with TRBD1 matching 7 bases. The CDR3 totals 13 residues. With V trimmed by 11 bases and J by 7 bases, 14 bases remained unmatched. Germline V gene lookup returns CDR1 MNHNS and CDR2 SASEGT. The CDR3 loop reads CAGSTGTVWEQYF. The CDR3 region has the DNA TGTGCCGGATCGACAGGGACCGTCTGGGAGCAGTACTTC.

The chain is built from TRBV20-1 and TRBJ2-7, with D unresolved. V was pared by 4 bases and J by 0 bases, with 7 bases between. Germline V gene sequence: CDR1 DFQATT, CDR2 SNEGSKA (reference sequence). CDR3 size: 12 residues. Here the CDR3 reads CSAKGTSYEQYF. The CDR3 DNA is TGCAGTGCTAAGGGTACCTCCTACGAGCAGTACTTC.

This clonotype was counted many times. The chain uses TRBV7-9 and TRBJ1-2; D gene unclear. From germline, CDR1 is SEHNR and CDR2 FQNEAQ (reference sequence). CDR3 length: 11 residues. Between the trimmed V and J ends, which lost 6 bases and 3 bases, there was a span of 5 bases. As DNA, the CDR3 is TGTGCCAGCAGTCTGGACTATGGCTACACCTTC. Translating it yields CASSLDYGYTF. The variable domain in full, completed from reference TRBV7-9 and TRBJ1-2, reads DTGVSQNPRHKITKRGQNVTFRCDPISEHNRLYWYRQTLGQGPEFLTYFQNEAQLEKSRLLSDRFSAERPKGSFSTLEIQRTEQGDSAMYLCASSLDYGYTFGSGTRLTVV.

This clonotype was counted a few times. The chain uses TRBV20-1 and TRBJ2-1; 13 bases align to TRBD2. The V segment lost 3 bases and the J segment 9 bases; nucleotides outside the gene matches: 5. CDR1 and CDR2 (germline): DFQATT, SNEGSKA (reference sequence). This CDR3 has 14 residues. The CDR3 DNA reads TGCAGTGCTAGTACTAGCGGGAGGGCCATTGAGCAGTTCTTC. Encoded protein: CSASTSGRAIEQFF.

The chain combines TRBV9 with TRBJ1-1; D is perhaps TRBD1 (6 bases). CDR1 is SGDLS, CDR2 YYNGEE, per germline. CDR3 length: 15 residues. Trimming left V 3 bases short and J 4 bases short, with 16 bases between. The CDR3 here is CASSATGLRGTEAFF. The DNA for the CDR3 is TGTGCCAGCAGCGCCACAGGGCTGCGGGGCACTGAAGCTTTCTTT.